Below, 3 T cell receptor beta chains from the same sample are listed, as sequenced in a study of T cell changes during pregnancy in multiple sclerosis. TCRdb's table, derived via immunoSEQ multiplex PCR, lists solely in-frame clones and lacks some. Seen here are tens of thousands of clones, around 94% observed once, and the top ten hold 0.58%. The sample consisted of peripheral blood, taken in the third trimester of pregnancy. These receptors were taken from a female donor with multiple sclerosis, enrolled in a pregnancy study.

V and J are TRBV20-1 and TRBJ2-7; the D is unclear. The CDR3 extends over 11 amino acids. Trimming took off 2 bases at V and 5 bases at J, with 7 bases between the two ends. Germline-derived CDR1 and CDR2 are DFQATT and SNEGSKA (reference sequence). The CDR3 sequence: CSARRYDEQYF. DNA for the CDR3: TGCAGTGCTAGACGGTATGACGAGCAGTACTTC.

V is TRBV5-6 and J is TRBJ1-2; no definite D call. The CDR3 spans 14 residues. CDR1 and CDR2 (germline): SGHDT, YYEEEE. Trimming shortened V by 1 base and J by 5 bases, and 12 bases separated the two germline ends. The CDR3 DNA follows: TGTGCCAGCAGCTTGCGTGGGGAGCCTTATGGCTACACCTTC. This encodes CASSLRGEPYGYTF.

This clone has a single count. The V call is TRBV5-4, the J call TRBJ1-1, with 7 bases that match TRBD1. Looked up from germline, CDR1 is SGHNT and CDR2 is YYREEE (reference sequence). The CDR3 has 17 residues. The V gene end was trimmed by 8 bases and the J gene end by 0 bases; junction bases not matched to a gene: 16. The CDR3 DNA reads as TGTGCCAGTACCACTAAAGGGGGCGGCTACATGAACACTGAAGCTTTCTTT. The encoded protein is CASTTKGGGYMNTEAFF.